This record covers a single T cell receptor (beta chain). Its antigen is unidentified. With V trimmed by 5 bases and J by 3 bases, 9 bases remained unmatched. CDR1 SEHNR and CDR2 FQNEAQ come from the germline V gene (reference sequence). The CDR3 is made up of 15 amino acids. This entry is derived from a study of cytomegalovirus exposure and HLA in healthy donors. Looking at the study overall: Approximately 180 million T cells yielded more than 90 million unique TCR beta sequences, as an earlier analysis found. Study-wide points: TCR beta sequences numbering over 15,000 were associated with HLA alleles at 0.05 false discovery rate in a later analysis.

Primers included in the PCR were 60 Vbeta and 13 Jbeta primers. Sequencing was performed with immunoSEQ multiplex PCR; in TCRdb, only in-frame clones are kept and a portion is missing. The sample records 150,000 to 200,000 clones, just under 80% being singletons. The source of this sequence is a woman younger than 45 in good health and CMV-seropositive. The specimen was PBMCs. The genes are TRBV7-9 and TRBJ2-7; 8 bases match TRBD2. This CDR3 reads CASSNIAGSFYEQYF. For the CDR3, the DNA is TGTGCCAGCAGCAATATAGCGGGAAGTTTCTACGAGCAGTACTTC.